Presented here are 19 T cell receptor beta chains from one specimen sequenced in a study of tumor-infiltrating lymphocytes in primary liver carcinoma. The source material, roughly 20-31 mg of unsorted bulk tissue, was used to co-extract RNA and DNA. With a constant-region primer, TCR beta cDNA was made from around 530 ng of total RNA. Three nested multiplex PCR rounds, a slightly modified ARM-PCR, produced the libraries for TCR beta. In the first two PCR rounds, TRBV1-TRBV30 forward primers were paired with a C-beta reverse primer, and each round lasted nine to ten cycles. TCRdb reprocessed the multiplex PCR reads via MiXCR and lists one record per CDR3 protein. In the table there are about 74,000 distinct CDR3 sequences, more than 60% of which are singletons. Sequencing was performed on liver tumor tissue from sampling region 4. The subset here: tumor region T4, right-lateral pole. These receptors all stem from a middle-aged man with primary liver carcinoma and hepatitis B virus infection.

Concerning this clonotype: Given a much more abundant clone one base away, this may be a read error. The chain has TRBV7-9 and TRBJ2-2; 10 nucleotides line up with TRBD1. The CDR3 is 16 amino acids. Germline V lookup: CDR1 SEHNR, CDR2 FQNEAQ (reference sequence). Written as DNA, the CDR3 is TGTCCCAGCAGCGCCCGGACAGGGGGGAACACCGGGGAGCTGTTTTTT. It encodes CPSSARTGGNTGELFF.

Concerning this clonotype itself: At one of its ends the junction is not consistent with the germline gene, which may arise from a read error. The chain uses TRBV4-2 and TRBJ2-1; D is possibly TRBD2 (6 bases). The CDR3 covers 15 residues. Germline V gene lookup returns CDR1 LGHNA and CDR2 YNFKEQ. The CDR3 spells CAISQRTGVYNEQFF. The CDR3 DNA sequence: TGTGCCATCAGCCAAAGGACGGGGGTATACAATGAGCAGTTCTTC.

A note on this clonotype: Compared with germline, one end of the junction differs, possibly owing to a read error. The chain employs TRBV29-1 and TRBJ2-3; perhaps D is TRBD1 or TRBD2 (6 bases each). This CDR3 spans 15 amino acids. Germline V CDR1 and CDR2: SQVTM, ANQGSEA. CDR3 DNA sequence: TGCATCGCGCAACAGGGACTCCTTAGCACAGATATGCAGTATTTT. Protein product: CIAQQGLLSTDMQYF.

This clonotype was counted a few times. A much larger clone differs by one base, so this may be a read error. The chain couples TRBV7-9 to TRBJ2-5; D unclear. This CDR3 has 13 amino acids. CDR1 SEHNR and CDR2 FQNEAQ come from the germline V gene (reference sequence). V was cut by 5 bases and J by 5 bases, with 12 bases left in between. The CDR3 DNA reads as TGTGCCAGCAGCCTGATTAGCTCGGAGACCCAGTACTTC. As protein: CASSLISSETQYF.

A remark on this clonotype: The junction differs from germline at one of its ends, possibly a read error. DNA of the CDR3: TGTGCCAGCAGCTTACTAGGCGGGGCCACCTACGACCAGTATTTC. Protein sequence: CASSLLGGATYDQYF. V gene TRBV11-2 combines with J gene TRBJ2-7, with a possible D match to TRBD2 (6 bases). The germline V gene has CDR1 SGHAT and CDR2 FQNNGV. CDR3 length: 15 amino acids.

Remarks on this clonotype: One junction end disagrees with the germline gene, perhaps due to a read error. This rearrangement joins TRBV11-2 to TRBJ2-3; possible D gene TRBD1, 5 bases. The DNA end is more similar to TRBJ1-5, so the J call may be wrong. Germline V lookup: CDR1 SGHAT, CDR2 FQNNGV. The CDR3 consists of 14 residues. Here the CDR3 DNA reads TGTGCCAGCAGTTTAGCGAGGGGATTAGATACGCAGCATTTT. This gives the protein CASSLARGLDTQHF.

This clonotype was observed once. A read error may produce the germline difference seen at one junction end. This chain joins TRBV7-9 and TRBJ2-7, with D possibly TRBD2 on 5 matching bases. Looked up from germline, CDR1 is SEHNR and CDR2 is FQNEAQ (reference sequence). The length of the CDR3 is 13 residues. Written as DNA, the CDR3 is TGTGCCAGCCAGCTTCGGGGTTCCTATGAGCAGTACTTC. Translated, it gives CASQLRGSYEQYF.

The rearrangement joins TRBV5-5 to TRBJ2-5; TRBD2 matches 8 bases. Trimming removed 4 bases from V and 5 bases from J; junction bases left unmatched: 13. This CDR3 is built from 16 residues. The germline CDR1 and CDR2 sequences are SGHKS and YYEKEE (reference sequence). CDR3 bases: TGTGCCAGCAGCAACAATTCGGGAGGGGTTGTGGAGACCCAGTACTTC. This codes for CASSNNSGGVVETQYF.

This clonotype has more than one count but fewer than ten. Given the absence of the conserved phenylalanine or tryptophan at the CDR3 end, a read error is likely. This chain uses TRBV11-2 with TRBJ2-1; no firm D call. With 7 bases removed from V and 0 bases from J, the gap between germline ends came to 13 bases. The germline CDR1 and CDR2 sequences are SGHAT and FQNNGV. The CDR3 is made up of 15 amino acids. The CDR3 is CASIPALSSYNEQFL. In DNA form, the CDR3 reads TGTGCCAGCATCCCAGCCCTGAGCTCCTACAATGAGCAGTTCCTC.

This clonotype was counted a few times. It is likely a read error, because the conserved phenylalanine at the end of the CDR3 is missing. The chain recombines TRBV29-1 with TRBJ2-7, with D perhaps matching TRBD1 (7 bases). The CDR3 is 12 residues long. Germline assignment: CDR1 SQVTM and CDR2 ANQGSEA. This CDR3 reads CSVRGGGDEQYS. The CDR3 nucleotides read TGTAGCGTCCGAGGGGGCGGGGACGAGCAGTACTCC.

The chain uses TRBV6-5 and TRBJ2-3; D unclear. The CDR3 loop spans 8 amino acids. Germline CDR1 reads MNHEY; CDR2 reads SVGAGI. The CDR3 here is CVNVTQYF. CDR3 DNA sequence: TGTGTCAACGTCACGCAGTATTTT.

The genes are TRBV29-1 and TRBJ2-7; D may be TRBD2 (5 bases). Trimming took 3 bases from V and 2 from J, leaving 14 bases between them. CDR3 size: 14 residues. Germline V lookup: CDR1 SQVTM, CDR2 ANQGSEA. The chain's CDR3 is CSVDSSRRPYEQYF. The CDR3 nucleotides are TGCAGCGTTGATTCTAGCAGGCGACCCTACGAGCAGTACTTC.

On this clonotype itself: A junction end diverges from the germline sequence, so it may reflect a read error. V gene TRBV4-1 combines with J gene TRBJ1-3; D perhaps matches TRBD1 (5 bases). Germline CDR1 and CDR2: MGHRA and YSYEKL. The CDR3 has 19 amino acids. The CDR3 DNA follows: TGTGCCTGCAGCCAGGCCGTAAGGGGAACGCTACGGTCTGGAAACATCATATATTTT. It yields the protein CACSQAVRGTLRSGNIIYF.

The table lists this clonotype with a few counts. A much larger clone lies one base from this, so it may be a read error. The chain couples TRBV28 to TRBJ2-5, with a weak D call TRBD2 (6 bases). The CDR3 spans 14 residues. CDR1 and CDR2 from the germline V gene are MDHEN and SYDVKM. V lost 6 bases and J lost 9, with 20 bases in between. CDR3 loop: CASSSGPLGEAQYF. The CDR3 DNA reads TGTGCCAGCAGCTCCGGGCCTCTCGGGGAGGCCCAGTACTTC.

This clonotype was counted only a few times. A clone one base away is much larger, so this may be a read error. The chain carries TRBV6-6 and TRBJ1-1; D remains ambiguous. The CDR3 loop spans 15 amino acids. Germline loops: CDR1 MNHNY, CDR2 SVGAGI (reference sequence). This CDR3 reads CVSSYKGIGDTEAFF. CDR3 sequence (DNA): TGTGTCAGCAGTTATAAGGGCATTGGAGACACTGAAGCTTTCTTT.

As concerns this clonotype: Its ends do not fully match the called genes, so a read error is possible. This rearrangement joins TRBV6-5 to TRBJ2-2, with D perhaps TRBD2 (6 bases). Looked up from germline, CDR1 is MNHEY and CDR2 is SVGAGI. CDR3 size: 16 residues. The CDR3 DNA reads TGCGCCAGCAGTTACTCGGACTACACGGGGATCGGGGAGCTGTTTTTT. Encoded protein: CASSYSDYTGIGELFF.

Many counts were recorded for this clonotype. The gene calls are TRBV12-3 or TRBV12-4 and TRBJ1-2, with D possibly TRBD1 on 6 matching bases. Trimming removed 6 bases at V and 5 bases at J, with 19 bases between. This CDR3 is built from 15 residues. CDR3 in amino acids: CASSSSGHSRYGYTF. The CDR3 DNA sequence: TGTGCCAGCAGCTCATCGGGACACTCCCGTTATGGCTACACCTTC.

The V gene is TRBV12-3 or TRBV12-4, the J gene TRBJ2-7; 11 bases line up with TRBD1. With 5 bases clipped from V and 1 base from J, the junction kept 4 bases outside the gene matches. There are 15 residues in the CDR3. CDR3 sequence reads: CASSMGTGGSYEQYF. The CDR3 bases are TGTGCCAGCAGTATGGGGACAGGGGGGTCCTACGAGCAGTACTTC.

This clonotype occurred once. This chain joins TRBV11-2 and TRBJ2-5, with a tentative D call TRBD2 (5 bases). Germline lookup yields CDR1 SGHAT and CDR2 FQNNGV. V lost 3 bases and J 1 base, leaving 12 bases between the germline ends. This CDR3 contains 15 residues. The CDR3 here is CASSFSRGSQETQYF. CDR3 coding DNA: TGTGCCAGCAGCTTCTCCAGAGGGAGCCAAGAGACCCAGTACTTC.